What follows are 7 T cell receptor beta chains derived from one specimen sequenced in a study of T cell responses to AZD1222 COVID-19 vaccine. The table came from immunoSEQ multiplex PCR; TCRdb's copy has only in-frame clones and leaves some out. The sample carries about 130,000 clones, approximately 90% recorded once. This specimen consisted of peripheral blood, obtained on day 0 of AZD1222 vaccination. The receptors were gathered from an adult in good health.

The chain has TRBV27 and TRBJ2-7; 8 nucleotides agree with TRBD1. CDR1 and CDR2 from the germline V gene are MNHEY and SMNVEV (reference sequence). V shed 3 bases, J shed 0 bases, and the junction held 4 bases outside the gene matches. The CDR3 consists of 15 residues. CDR3 amino acids: CASSLRTGSSYEQYF. CDR3 DNA: TGTGCCAGCAGTTTGAGGACAGGGAGCTCCTACGAGCAGTACTTC.

This chain links TRBV29-1 with TRBJ1-1; D may be TRBD1 (5 bases). Germline V gene lookup returns CDR1 SQVTM and CDR2 ANQGSEA. This CDR3 has 13 residues. V lost 6 bases to trimming and J lost 1 base, with 12 bases between them. CDR3 protein: CSVEGFRNTEAFF. CDR3 DNA sequence: TGCAGCGTAGAGGGGTTTCGGAACACTGAAGCTTTCTTT.

This clone was seen just once. The chain carries TRBV10-3 and TRBJ2-2; D might be TRBD2 (7 bases). Germline assignment: CDR1 ENHRY and CDR2 SYGVKD. V was shortened by 8 bases and J by 3 bases, with 22 bases between the two germline ends. The CDR3 spans 17 residues. The CDR3 spells CAIAGGGRNRDTGELFF. The CDR3 coding sequence is TGTGCCATCGCTGGGGGGGGAAGGAACAGGGACACCGGGGAGCTGTTTTTT.

The rearrangement joins TRBV3-1 (or the pseudogene TRBV3-2) to TRBJ1-1; D is uncertain. The V gene's germline CDR1 is LGHDT and CDR2 YNNKEL (reference sequence). V dropped 6 bases and J dropped 1 base, with 12 bases sitting between them. The CDR3 sequence is 14 residues long. CDR3 in DNA: TGTGCCAGCAGGGCGCGGCAAAAGAACACTGAAGCTTTCTTT. Translation: CASRARQKNTEAFF.

Comments on this clone: An end of the junction does not agree with germline; a read error may underlie this. V and J are TRBV4-1 and TRBJ2-7; 9 bases are shared with TRBD2. CDR1 MGHRA and CDR2 YSYEKL come from the germline V gene. The CDR3 sequence is 17 residues long. The CDR3, as DNA: TGCGCCAGCAGCCAAGATCAGTTTCGGGATAGCGGGAGATATCAGGACTTC. Translation: CASSQDQFRDSGRYQDF.

The rearrangement uses TRBV7-8 and TRBJ2-3; 7 bases align to TRBD2. From germline, CDR1 is SGHVS and CDR2 FQNEAQ. The CDR3 is 19 residues long. J lost 2 bases, V lost 3 bases, and 17 bases had no gene match. CDR3 DNA: TGTGCCAGCAGCTTTGAGGTTGGGAGGGCGCAAACATTCACAGATACGCAGTATTTT. Residues: CASSFEVGRAQTFTDTQYF.

This clone has just one count. The chain uses TRBV28 and TRBJ1-2, with a possible D match to TRBD1 (6 bases). Trimming cost V 6 bases and J 2 bases, with 7 bases left between them. The CDR3 totals 12 residues. Germline loops: CDR1 MDHEN, CDR2 SYDVKM. CDR3 sequence reads: CASRGQNYGYTF. In nucleotides, the CDR3 is TGTGCCAGCAGAGGACAGAACTATGGCTACACCTTC.